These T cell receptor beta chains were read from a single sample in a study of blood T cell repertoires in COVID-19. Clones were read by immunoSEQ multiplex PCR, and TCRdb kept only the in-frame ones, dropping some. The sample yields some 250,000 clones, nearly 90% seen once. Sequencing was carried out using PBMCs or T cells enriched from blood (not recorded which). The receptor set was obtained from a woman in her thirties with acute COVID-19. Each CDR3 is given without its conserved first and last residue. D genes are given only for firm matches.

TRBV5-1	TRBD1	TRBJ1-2	ASSLAVDRGQYGYT
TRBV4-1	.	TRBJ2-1	ASSQDVKTTRKYNEQF
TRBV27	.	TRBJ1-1	ASSLSGARNTEAF
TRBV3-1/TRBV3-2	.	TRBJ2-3	ASSPNGLPTDTQY
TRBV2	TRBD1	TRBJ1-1	ASIRTGSGTEAF
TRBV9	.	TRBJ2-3	ASSVTTQSGTQY
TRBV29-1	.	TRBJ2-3	SPRVGVTDTQY
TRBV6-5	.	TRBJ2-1	ASLPGQNTNEQF
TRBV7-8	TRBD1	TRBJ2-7	ASSTLSEGGFGEQY
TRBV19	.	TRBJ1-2	ASSRRETYGYT
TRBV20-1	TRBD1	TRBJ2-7	SASVDRGSYEQY
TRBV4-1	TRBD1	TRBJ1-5	ASSQETGRLGQPQH
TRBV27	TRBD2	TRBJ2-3	ASSFVAGGTDTQY
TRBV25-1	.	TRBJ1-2	ASSDGPRST
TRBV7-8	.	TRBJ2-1	ASTLTDRNEQF
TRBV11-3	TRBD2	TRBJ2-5	ASSLDRLGRGQETQY
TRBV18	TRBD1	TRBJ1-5	ASSYYRDSPSNQPQH
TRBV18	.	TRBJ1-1	ASSPWTELGTEAF
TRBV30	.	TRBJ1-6	AWSGGLSGSPLH
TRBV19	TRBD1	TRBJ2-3	ASSRQGTDTQY
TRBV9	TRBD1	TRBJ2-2	ASSTSRDRSANTGELF
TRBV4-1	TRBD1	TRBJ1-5	ASSQGRTGYQPQH
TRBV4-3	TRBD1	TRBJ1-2	ASSQGQGSHYGYT
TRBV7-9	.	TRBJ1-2	ASSLIVPREGYGYT
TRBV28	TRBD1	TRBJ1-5	ASRTKDRFNQPQH
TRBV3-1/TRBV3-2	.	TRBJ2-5	ASSASWGRETQY
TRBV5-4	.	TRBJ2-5	ASSNPTGTQY
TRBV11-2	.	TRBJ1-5	ASSSGPKGQPQH
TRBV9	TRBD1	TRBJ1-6	ASSALGGHSPLH
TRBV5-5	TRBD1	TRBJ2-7	ASTRDRVPPVSYEQY
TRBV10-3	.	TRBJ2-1	AISKGGDSYNEQF
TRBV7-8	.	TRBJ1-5	ASSLDLFHAGQPQH
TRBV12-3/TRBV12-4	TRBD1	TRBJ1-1	ASSRQGGTEAF
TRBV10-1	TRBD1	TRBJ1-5	ANPGQGTQPQH
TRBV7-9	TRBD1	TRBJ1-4	ASSPDRALNEKLF
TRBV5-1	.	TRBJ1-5	ASSLEGGYSQPQH
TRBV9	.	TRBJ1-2	ASSPRAGNGYT
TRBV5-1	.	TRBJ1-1	ASSLAGELHTEAF
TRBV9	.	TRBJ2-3	ASSVEEVRTDTQY
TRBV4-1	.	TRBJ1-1	ASSQSHTGLTEAF
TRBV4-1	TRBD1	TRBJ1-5	ASKTGLESNQPQH
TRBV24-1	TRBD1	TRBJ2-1	ATSDTDRGANNEQF
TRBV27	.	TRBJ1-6	ASSYPTDGSPLH
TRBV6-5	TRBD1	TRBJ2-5	ASTPTGKETQY
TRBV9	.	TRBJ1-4	ASSVGSPGELF
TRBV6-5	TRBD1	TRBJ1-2	ASSPGGAYGYT
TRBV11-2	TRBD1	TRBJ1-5	ASSRTGTGDQPQH
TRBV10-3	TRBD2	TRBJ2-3	AIGRGSGGANTQY
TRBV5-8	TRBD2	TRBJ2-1	ASSLGTSRYLNEQF
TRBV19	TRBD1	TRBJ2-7	ASRAGGEQY
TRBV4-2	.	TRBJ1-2	ASSQELRGNYGYT
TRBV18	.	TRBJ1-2	ASSLQTENYGYT
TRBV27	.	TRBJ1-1	ASQNRLGRDSVTEAF
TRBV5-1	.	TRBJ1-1	ASSSRDTEAF
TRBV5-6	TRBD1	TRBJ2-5	ASSPGTGVAETQY
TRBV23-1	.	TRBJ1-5	ASSQYANGRGSQPQH
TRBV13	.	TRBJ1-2	ASSLGSGQGTMSYT
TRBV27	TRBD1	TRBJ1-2	ASSPDRGLGGYT
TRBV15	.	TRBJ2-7	ATSRTGSYEQY